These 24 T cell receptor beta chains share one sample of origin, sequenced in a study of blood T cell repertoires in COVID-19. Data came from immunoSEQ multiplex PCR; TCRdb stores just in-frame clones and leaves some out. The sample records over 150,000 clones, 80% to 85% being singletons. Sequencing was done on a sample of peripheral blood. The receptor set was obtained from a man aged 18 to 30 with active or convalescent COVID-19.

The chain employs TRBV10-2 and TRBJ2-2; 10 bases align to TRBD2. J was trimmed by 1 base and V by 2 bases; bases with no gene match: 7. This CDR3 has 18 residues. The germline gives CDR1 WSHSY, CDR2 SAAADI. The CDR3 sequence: CASSEALAGFLNTGELFF. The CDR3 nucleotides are TGCGCCAGCAGTGAGGCACTAGCGGGGTTCCTGAACACCGGGGAGCTGTTTTTT.

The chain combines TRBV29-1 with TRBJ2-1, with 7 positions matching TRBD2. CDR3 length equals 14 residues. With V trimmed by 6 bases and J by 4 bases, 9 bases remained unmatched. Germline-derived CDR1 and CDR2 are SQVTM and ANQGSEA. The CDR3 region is CSVGGGVPYNEQFF. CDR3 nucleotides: TGCAGCGTGGGGGGGGGAGTCCCTTACAATGAGCAGTTCTTC.

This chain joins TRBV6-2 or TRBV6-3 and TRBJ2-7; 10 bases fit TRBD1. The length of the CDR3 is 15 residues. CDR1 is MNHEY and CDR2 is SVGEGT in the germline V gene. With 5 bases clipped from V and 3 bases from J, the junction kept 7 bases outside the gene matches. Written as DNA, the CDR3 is TGTGCCAGCAGTCTCGTAGGGACAGGGGACTACGAGCAGTACTTC. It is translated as CASSLVGTGDYEQYF.

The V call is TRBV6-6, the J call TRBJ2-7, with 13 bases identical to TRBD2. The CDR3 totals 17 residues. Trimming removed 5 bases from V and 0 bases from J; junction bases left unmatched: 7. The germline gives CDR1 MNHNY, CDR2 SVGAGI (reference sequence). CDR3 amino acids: CASSPGLAGAYSYEQYF. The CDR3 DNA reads TGTGCCAGCAGTCCAGGACTAGCGGGAGCCTACTCCTACGAGCAGTACTTC.

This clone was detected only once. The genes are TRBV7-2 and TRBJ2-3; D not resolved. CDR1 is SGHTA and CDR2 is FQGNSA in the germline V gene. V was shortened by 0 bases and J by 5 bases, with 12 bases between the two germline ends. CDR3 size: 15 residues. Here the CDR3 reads CASSLASLVGDTQYF. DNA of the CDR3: TGTGCCAGCAGCTTAGCCTCTTTAGTTGGAGATACGCAGTATTTT. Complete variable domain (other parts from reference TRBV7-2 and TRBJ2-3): GAGVSQSPSNKVTEKGKDVELRCDPISGHTALYWYRQSLGQGLEFLIYFQGNSAPDKSGLPSDRFSAERTGGSVSTLTIQRTQQEDSAVYLCASSLASLVGDTQYFGPGTRLTVL.

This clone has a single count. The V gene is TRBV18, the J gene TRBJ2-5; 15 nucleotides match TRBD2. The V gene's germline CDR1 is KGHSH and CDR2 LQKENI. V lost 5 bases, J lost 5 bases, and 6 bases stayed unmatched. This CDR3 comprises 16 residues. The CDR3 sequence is CASSWTSGRAEETQYF. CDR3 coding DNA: TGTGCCAGCTCATGGACTAGCGGGAGGGCCGAGGAGACCCAGTACTTC.

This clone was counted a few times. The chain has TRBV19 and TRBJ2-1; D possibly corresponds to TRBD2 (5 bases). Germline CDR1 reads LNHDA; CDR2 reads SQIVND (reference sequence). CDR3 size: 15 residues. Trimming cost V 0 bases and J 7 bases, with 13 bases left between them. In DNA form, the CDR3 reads TGTGCCAGTAGTATAGATGCGGGTCCCAGGAATGAGCAGTTCTTC. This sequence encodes CASSIDAGPRNEQFF.

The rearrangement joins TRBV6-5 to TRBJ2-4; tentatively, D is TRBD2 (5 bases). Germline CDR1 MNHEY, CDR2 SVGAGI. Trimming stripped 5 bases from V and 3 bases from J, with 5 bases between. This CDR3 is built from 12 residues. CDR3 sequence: CASSSGKNIQYF. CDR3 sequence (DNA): TGTGCCAGCAGTAGCGGCAAAAACATTCAGTACTTC.

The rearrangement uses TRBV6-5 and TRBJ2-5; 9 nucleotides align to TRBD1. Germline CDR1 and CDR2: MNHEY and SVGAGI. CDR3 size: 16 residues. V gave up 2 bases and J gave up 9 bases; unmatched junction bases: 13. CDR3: CASSYPDRGRGESQYF. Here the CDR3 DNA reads TGTGCCAGCAGTTACCCGGACAGGGGAAGGGGGGAATCCCAGTACTTC.

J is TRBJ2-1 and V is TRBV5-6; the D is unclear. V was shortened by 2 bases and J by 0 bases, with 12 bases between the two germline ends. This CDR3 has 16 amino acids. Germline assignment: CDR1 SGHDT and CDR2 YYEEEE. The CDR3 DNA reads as TGTGCCAGCAGCTTACTAACTCAGAGCTCCTACAATGAGCAGTTCTTC. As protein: CASSLLTQSSYNEQFF.

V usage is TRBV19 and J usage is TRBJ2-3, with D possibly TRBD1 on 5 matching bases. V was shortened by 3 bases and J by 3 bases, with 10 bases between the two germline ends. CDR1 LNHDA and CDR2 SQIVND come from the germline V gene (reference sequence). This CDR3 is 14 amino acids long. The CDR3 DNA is TGTGCCAGTAGTATGTCCCAGGGAACAGATACGCAGTATTTT. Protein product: CASSMSQGTDTQYF.

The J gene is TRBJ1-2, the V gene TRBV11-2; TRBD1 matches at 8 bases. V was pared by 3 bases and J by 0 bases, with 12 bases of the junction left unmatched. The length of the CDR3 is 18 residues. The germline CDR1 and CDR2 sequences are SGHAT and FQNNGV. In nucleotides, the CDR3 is TGTGCCAGCAGCTTGGGCCGGGACAGGCGTTCTTCTAACTATGGCTACACCTTC. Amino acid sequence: CASSLGRDRRSSNYGYTF.

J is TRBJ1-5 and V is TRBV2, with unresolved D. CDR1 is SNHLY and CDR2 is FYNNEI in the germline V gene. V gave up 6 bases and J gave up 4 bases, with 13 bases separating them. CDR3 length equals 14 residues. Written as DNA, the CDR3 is TGTGCCAGCAGCGCAACGTACAAGAATCAGCCCCAGCATTTT. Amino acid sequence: CASSATYKNQPQHF.

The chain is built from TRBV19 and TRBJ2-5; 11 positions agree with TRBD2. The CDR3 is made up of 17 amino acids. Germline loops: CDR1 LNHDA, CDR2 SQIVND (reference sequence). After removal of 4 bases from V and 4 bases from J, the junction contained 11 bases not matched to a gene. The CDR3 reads CASSRIIAGGKGETQYF. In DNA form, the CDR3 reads TGTGCCAGTAGTAGGATAATAGCGGGAGGGAAAGGAGAGACCCAGTACTTC.

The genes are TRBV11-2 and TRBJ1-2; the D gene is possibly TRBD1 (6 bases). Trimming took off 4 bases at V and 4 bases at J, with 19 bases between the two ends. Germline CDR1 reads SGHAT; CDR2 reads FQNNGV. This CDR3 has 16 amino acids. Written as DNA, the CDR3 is TGTGCCAGCAGCTCCCTGCCTGGGGGCCCCTTCTATGGCTACACCTTC. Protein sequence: CASSSLPGGPFYGYTF.

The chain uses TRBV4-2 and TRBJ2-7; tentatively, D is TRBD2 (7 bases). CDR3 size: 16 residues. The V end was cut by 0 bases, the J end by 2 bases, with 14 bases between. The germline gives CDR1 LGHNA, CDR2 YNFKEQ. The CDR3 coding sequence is TGTGCCAGCAGCCAAGAAGTGGCGGGGGCTACCTACGAGCAGTACTTC. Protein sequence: CASSQEVAGATYEQYF.

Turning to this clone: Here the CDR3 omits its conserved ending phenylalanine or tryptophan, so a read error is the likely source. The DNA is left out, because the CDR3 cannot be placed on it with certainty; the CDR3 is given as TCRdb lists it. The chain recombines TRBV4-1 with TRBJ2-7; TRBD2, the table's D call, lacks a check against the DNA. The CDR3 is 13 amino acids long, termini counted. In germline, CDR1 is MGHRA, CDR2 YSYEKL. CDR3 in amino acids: CASSHVGGDGRKI.

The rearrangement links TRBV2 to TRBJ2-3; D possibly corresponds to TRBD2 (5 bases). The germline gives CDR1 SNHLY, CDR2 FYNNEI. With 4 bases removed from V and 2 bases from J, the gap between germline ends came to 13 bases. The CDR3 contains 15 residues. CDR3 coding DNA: TGTGCCAGCAGTGCTCGGGGTATATCCACAGATACGCAGTATTTT. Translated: CASSARGISTDTQYF.

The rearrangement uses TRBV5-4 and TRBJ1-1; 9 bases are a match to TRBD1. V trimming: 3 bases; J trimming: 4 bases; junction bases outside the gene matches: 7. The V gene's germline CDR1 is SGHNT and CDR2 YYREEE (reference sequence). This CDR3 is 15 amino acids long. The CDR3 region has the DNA TGTGCCAGCAGCTCGGGGACAGGGTATCTCACTGAAGCTTTCTTT. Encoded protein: CASSSGTGYLTEAFF.

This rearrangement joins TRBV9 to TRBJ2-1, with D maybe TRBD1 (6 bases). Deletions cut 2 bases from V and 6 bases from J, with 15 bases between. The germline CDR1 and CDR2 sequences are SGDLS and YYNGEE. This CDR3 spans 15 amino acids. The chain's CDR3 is CASSVGGAGLNEQFF. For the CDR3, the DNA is TGTGCCAGCAGCGTTGGGGGCGCCGGGCTCAATGAGCAGTTCTTC.

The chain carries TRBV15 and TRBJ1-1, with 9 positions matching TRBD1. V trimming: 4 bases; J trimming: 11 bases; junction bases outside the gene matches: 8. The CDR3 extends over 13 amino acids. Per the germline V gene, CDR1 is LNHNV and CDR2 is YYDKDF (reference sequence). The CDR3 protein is CATSTQGAPGAFF. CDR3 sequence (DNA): TGTGCCACCAGCACACAGGGGGCGCCGGGCGCTTTCTTT.

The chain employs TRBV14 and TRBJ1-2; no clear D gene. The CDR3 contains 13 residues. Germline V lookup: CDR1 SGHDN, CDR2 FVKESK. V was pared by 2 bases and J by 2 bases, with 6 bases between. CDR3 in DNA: TGTGCCAGCAGCCAAAGCGGGAACTATGGCTACACCTTC. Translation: CASSQSGNYGYTF.

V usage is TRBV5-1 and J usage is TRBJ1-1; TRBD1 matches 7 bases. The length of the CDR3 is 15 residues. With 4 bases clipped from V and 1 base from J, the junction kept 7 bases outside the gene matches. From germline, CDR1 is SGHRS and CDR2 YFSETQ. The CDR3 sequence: CASSRGQPENTEAFF. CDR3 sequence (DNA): TGCGCCAGCAGCCGGGGACAGCCAGAGAACACTGAAGCTTTCTTT.

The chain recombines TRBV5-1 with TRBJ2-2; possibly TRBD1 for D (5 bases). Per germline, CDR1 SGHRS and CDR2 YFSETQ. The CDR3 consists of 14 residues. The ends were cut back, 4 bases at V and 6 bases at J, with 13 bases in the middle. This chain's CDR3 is CASSPAGYPGELFF. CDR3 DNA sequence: TGCGCCAGCAGCCCTGCAGGGTATCCCGGGGAGCTGTTTTTT.